The clone carrying this TCR beta chain has more than one count but fewer than ten. Antigen unknown. PCR involved 60 Vbeta and 13 Jbeta primers. Some clones are missing from TCRdb's copy, which holds only in-frame ones; the method was immunoSEQ multiplex PCR. The table has about 130,000 clones, 82% seen once. This sample was included in a study of cytomegalovirus exposure and HLA in healthy donors. General study results and limits: Sequence variants that were highly shared formed a cluster that was likely a sequencing artifact. High specificity and sensitivity for cytomegalovirus status were reported for the classifier.

The V gene's germline CDR1 is LGHNA and CDR2 YSLEER. This CDR3 is built from 16 residues. V was cut by 0 bases and J by 3 bases, with 14 bases left in between. Sequenced input: PBMCs. The chain employs TRBV4-3 and TRBJ1-2; D is perhaps TRBD1 (6 bases). The sequence was obtained from a woman in her forties or fifties in good health and CMV-seropositive. CDR3: CASSQDHRTGYYGYTF. Here the CDR3 DNA reads TGCGCCAGCAGCCAAGACCACCGAACAGGGTACTATGGCTACACCTTC.